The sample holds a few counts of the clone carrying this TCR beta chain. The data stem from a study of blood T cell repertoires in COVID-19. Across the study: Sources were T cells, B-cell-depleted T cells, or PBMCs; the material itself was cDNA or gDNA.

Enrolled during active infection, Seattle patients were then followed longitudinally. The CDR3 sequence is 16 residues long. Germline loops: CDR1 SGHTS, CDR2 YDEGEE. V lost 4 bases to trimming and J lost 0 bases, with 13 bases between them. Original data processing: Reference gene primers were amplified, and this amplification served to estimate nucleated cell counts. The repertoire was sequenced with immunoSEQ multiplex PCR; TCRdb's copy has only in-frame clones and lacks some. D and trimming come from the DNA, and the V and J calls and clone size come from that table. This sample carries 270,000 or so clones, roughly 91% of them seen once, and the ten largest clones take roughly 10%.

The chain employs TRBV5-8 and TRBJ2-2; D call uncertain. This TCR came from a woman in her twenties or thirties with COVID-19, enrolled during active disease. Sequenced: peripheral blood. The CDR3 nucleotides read TGTGCCAGCAGCCGCGGTCGGATATCGAACACCGGGGAGCTGTTTTTT. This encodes CASSRGRISNTGELFF.